This T cell receptor beta chain was obtained from a study of OX40 agonist ivuxolimab in advanced cancers. As for the study in general: Ivuxolimab doses were 0.01, 0.1, 0.3, 1.5, 3 or 10 mg/kg every 2 weeks. Patients in dose escalation had liver, melanoma, kidney or head and neck cancers. From 23 to 79 years was the age range, with a mean of around 54 years, and roughly 83% were male.

The CDR3 runs 16 residues. The V and J ends lost 0 bases and 2 bases respectively, with 12 bases between them. Germline loops: CDR1 SGHRS, CDR2 YFSETQ. Assay used: immunoSEQ multiplex PCR; TCRdb lists only in-frame clones, some missing. The sample holds about 15,000 clones; about 86% are singletons and the top ten take 0.65% to 0.7%. General study results and limits: At 0.1 to 3.0 mg/kg and by week 6, CD4+ and CD8+ T cells in the blood had expanded clonally.

A note on this clone: Its antigen is still unknown.

The chain employs TRBV5-1 and TRBJ1-3, with unresolved D. The source material was CD4+ or CD8+ T cells sorted from blood, sampled in a trial of the OX40 agonist ivuxolimab. The sequence derives from an adult with an advanced solid tumor such as melanoma, head and neck, liver or kidney cancer. CDR3 in amino acids: CASSLGEHGTGNTIYF. The CDR3 nucleotides are TGCGCCAGCAGCTTGGGGGAGCACGGGACTGGAAACACCATATATTTT.